This T cell receptor (beta chain) was documented in a study of CD8+CD57+ T cells in acquired aplastic anemia. Study information: On average, sorted CD4+ and CD8+ cells gave approximately 3.5 ug of DNA. Whole-study results and caveats: Any difference that existed in CD8+ Simpson's diversity between patients and controls was not significant.

About this clonotype: Its specificity is unknown.

The CDR3 has 15 residues. CDR1 and CDR2 (germline): SEHNR, FQNEAQ (reference sequence). V lost 4 bases, J lost 4 bases, and 7 bases stayed unmatched. CD8+CD57+ cell expansion had been shown by flow cytometry in patients chosen for sequencing. According to the study, genomic DNA was the template for TCR beta VDJ and CDR3 profiling. From the reads, TCRdb called clonotypes with MiXCR, one entry per CDR3 protein. The sample yields hundreds of thousands of distinct CDR3 sequences, about 50% seen once. The sequence came from a human donor with aplastic anemia. The chain has TRBV7-9 and TRBJ2-1; 7 bases are shared with TRBD1. The sample consisted of sorted CD4+, CD8+, or CD8+CD57+ T cells (not recorded which) from PBMCs. The CDR3 DNA sequence: TGTGCCAGCAGCTACACCGGGACAGAATACAATGAGCAGTTCTTC. Protein: CASSYTGTEYNEQFF.